Listed below are T cell receptor beta chains from one sample, sequenced in a study of regulatory T cells in long-lasting Graves disease. TCRdb re-called the multiplex PCR reads through MiXCR, storing one row per CDR3 protein. The data show about 460,000 distinct CDR3 sequences, less than 25% seen once. The source material was peripheral blood mononuclear cells (PBMCs), sampled when the disease was refractory, from a patient treated with antithyroid drugs. The receptors derive from a female donor with Graves disease. The CDR3 runs from the conserved cysteine through the conserved F or W. A D gene is named only where the DNA matches it firmly. Clone sizes are given selectively: once, few, many, or a class where the clone is expanded.

len: 13; v_gene: TRBV2; d_gene: .; j_gene: TRBJ2-2; abundance: many; CDR3nt: TGTGCCAGCGCCCGACAGTTAACCGGGGAGCTGTTTTTT; CDR3aa: CASARQLTGELFF
len: 13; v_gene: TRBV7-2; d_gene: .; j_gene: TRBJ2-5; abundance: few; CDR3nt: TGTGCCAGCAGCTTAATGTCAGGAGAGACCCAGTACTTC; CDR3aa: CASSLMSGETQYF
len: 14; v_gene: TRBV7-3; d_gene: .; j_gene: TRBJ1-3; abundance: many; CDR3nt: TGTGCCAGCAGCACCGACCGTTGTGGGAACACCATATATTTT; CDR3aa: CASSTDRCGNTIYF
len: 15; v_gene: TRBV28; d_gene: TRBD1; j_gene: TRBJ2-3; abundance: few; CDR3nt: TGTGCCAGCAGTTTTATAGGGGGCGGCACAGATACGCAGTATTTT; CDR3aa: CASSFIGGGTDTQYF
len: 13; v_gene: TRBV7-2; d_gene: TRBD1; j_gene: TRBJ1-5; abundance: many; CDR3nt: TGTGCCAGCAGCTCACAGGGGAATCAGCCCCAGCATTTT; CDR3aa: CASSSQGNQPQHF
len: 13; v_gene: TRBV7-2; d_gene: .; j_gene: TRBJ1-2; abundance: many; CDR3nt: TGTGCCAGCAGCTTAAGGGGGTGGGATGGCTACACCTTC; CDR3aa: CASSLRGWDGYTF
len: 16; v_gene: TRBV7-6; d_gene: .; j_gene: TRBJ1-2; abundance: many; CDR3nt: TGTGCCAGCAGCTTAGCCCTTTCCCCAGGCCCCAATGGCTACACCTTC; CDR3aa: CASSLALSPGPNGYTF
len: 13; v_gene: TRBV2; d_gene: .; j_gene: TRBJ2-2; abundance: .; CDR3nt: TGTGCCAGCAGTGTGGAGGGGAGCGGCGAGCTGTTTTTT; CDR3aa: CASSVEGSGELFF
len: 15; v_gene: TRBV19; d_gene: .; j_gene: TRBJ2-5; abundance: many; CDR3nt: TGTGCCAGCAAAGTTAACGGGAGATTCCAAGAGACCCAGTACTTC; CDR3aa: CASKVNGRFQETQYF
len: 19; v_gene: TRBV28; d_gene: TRBD2; j_gene: TRBJ2-1; abundance: .; CDR3nt: TGTGCCAGCAGCTTAGGAGCACTAGCGGGAGCCTTCTCCTACAATGAGCAGTTCTTC; CDR3aa: CASSLGALAGAFSYNEQFF
len: 14; v_gene: TRBV28; d_gene: TRBD1; j_gene: TRBJ1-1; abundance: many; CDR3nt: TGTGCCAGCAGTCAGACAGGGTCGAACACTGAAGCTTTCTTT; CDR3aa: CASSQTGSNTEAFF
len: 11; v_gene: TRBV2; d_gene: .; j_gene: TRBJ2-1; abundance: .; CDR3nt: TGTGCCAGCCCGGGGGACCGGGAGCAGTTCTTC; CDR3aa: CASPGDREQFF
len: 15; v_gene: TRBV28; d_gene: .; j_gene: TRBJ2-2; abundance: many; CDR3nt: TGTGCCAGCAGTTTATCGGGACGGGGTGCCGGGGAGCTGTTTTTT; CDR3aa: CASSLSGRGAGELFF
len: 13; v_gene: TRBV6-1; d_gene: .; j_gene: TRBJ1-1; abundance: many; CDR3nt: TGTGCCAGCAGTCGGGACATGGGGACTGAAGCTTTCTTT; CDR3aa: CASSRDMGTEAFF
len: 16; v_gene: TRBV28; d_gene: TRBD1; j_gene: TRBJ2-3; abundance: .; CDR3nt: TGTGCCAGCAGTCCACCCGGACAGGGAGGAACAGATACGCAGTATTTT; CDR3aa: CASSPPGQGGTDTQYF
len: 11; v_gene: TRBV6-2/TRBV6-3; d_gene: TRBD1; j_gene: TRBJ2-1; abundance: .; CDR3nt: TGTGCCAGCAGTTACTTGACAGGGGAGTTCTTC; CDR3aa: CASSYLTGEFF
len: 15; v_gene: TRBV7-9; d_gene: TRBD1; j_gene: TRBJ1-1; abundance: .; CDR3nt: TGTGCCAGCAGCGGGACCGGGACAGAGAACACTGAAGCTTTCTTT; CDR3aa: CASSGTGTENTEAFF
len: 13; v_gene: TRBV13; d_gene: .; j_gene: TRBJ1-2; abundance: .; CDR3nt: TGTGCCAGCATCGACCGGGTCAACTATGGCTACACCTTC; CDR3aa: CASIDRVNYGYTF
len: 14; v_gene: TRBV13; d_gene: .; j_gene: TRBJ2-7; abundance: few; CDR3nt: TGTGCCAGCAGTGACCAGGGCCTCTCCTACGAGCAGTACTTC; CDR3aa: CASSDQGLSYEQYF
len: 15; v_gene: TRBV11-2; d_gene: .; j_gene: TRBJ2-5; abundance: .; CDR3nt: TGTGCCAGCAGCCAAGAAGCAGCGACCCGGAATACCCAGTACTTC; CDR3aa: CASSQEAATRNTQYF
len: 14; v_gene: TRBV11-2; d_gene: .; j_gene: TRBJ1-4; abundance: many; CDR3nt: TGTGCCAGCAGCCGTGGAGCAACTAATGAAAAACTGTTTTTT; CDR3aa: CASSRGATNEKLFF
len: 14; v_gene: TRBV7-2; d_gene: .; j_gene: TRBJ1-2; abundance: many; CDR3nt: TGTGCCAGCAGCTTAGGCGTGGAGGGGCCGGGCTACACCTTC; CDR3aa: CASSLGVEGPGYTF
len: 15; v_gene: TRBV12-3/TRBV12-4; d_gene: .; j_gene: TRBJ2-5; abundance: many; CDR3nt: TGTGCCAGCAGGCGGCCCTTTTGGGAAGACGAGACCCAGTACTTC; CDR3aa: CASRRPFWEDETQYF
len: 15; v_gene: TRBV4-1; d_gene: TRBD1; j_gene: TRBJ1-1; abundance: .; CDR3nt: TGCGCCAGCAGCCAAGAGACAGGGCGGTTCACTGAAGCTTTCTTT; CDR3aa: CASSQETGRFTEAFF
len: 16; v_gene: TRBV6-5; d_gene: TRBD1; j_gene: TRBJ1-4; abundance: many; CDR3nt: TGTGCCAGCAGTTACGACAGGGGGCTACGGAGTGAAAAACTGTTTTTT; CDR3aa: CASSYDRGLRSEKLFF
len: 13; v_gene: TRBV12-3/TRBV12-4; d_gene: .; j_gene: TRBJ1-1; abundance: .; CDR3nt: TGTGCCAGCAGTCCCCGTTTGGGCGCTGAAGCTTTCTTT; CDR3aa: CASSPRLGAEAFF
len: 14; v_gene: TRBV12-3/TRBV12-4; d_gene: .; j_gene: TRBJ2-2; abundance: .; CDR3nt: TGTGCCAGCAGTTTTAACAGGCTTACCGGGGAGCTGTTTTTT; CDR3aa: CASSFNRLTGELFF
len: 12; v_gene: TRBV29-1; d_gene: .; j_gene: TRBJ1-2; abundance: many; CDR3nt: TGCAGCGTTGCACAACTTCAACATGGCTACACCTTC; CDR3aa: CSVAQLQHGYTF